This T cell receptor (beta chain) appears in the sequencing data of a study of blood T cell repertoires in COVID-19. Across the whole study: From the United States, Italy and Spain came samples of acute and convalescent COVID-19. PBMCs, B-cell-depleted T cells, or T cells provided the cDNA or gDNA that made up the material.

In this sample, this clone turned up a few times. In the original workflow: Researchers report that nucleated cell counts were estimated from reference gene primer amplification. Using immunoSEQ multiplex PCR, the repertoire was profiled, and TCRdb retains in-frame clones only, with some absent. That table supplies the V and J calls and clone size; D and trimming were determined from the DNA. The sample yields roughly 190,000 clones, 83% seen once. V dropped 3 bases and J dropped 1 base, with 9 bases sitting between them. The length of the CDR3 is 14 residues. Per the germline V gene, CDR1 is LNHDA and CDR2 is SQIVND (reference sequence).

Source material: peripheral blood. The chain uses TRBV19 and TRBJ1-2; perhaps TRBD1 as D (5 bases). The TCR originated in a man aged 50 to 59 with active or convalescent COVID-19. CDR3 region: CASSIIRVNYGYTF. In DNA, the CDR3 is TGTGCCAGTAGTATTATCAGGGTTAACTATGGCTACACCTTC. Combining the CDR3 with reference TRBV19 and TRBJ1-2 gives the whole variable domain DGGITQSPKYLFRKEGQNVTLSCEQNLNHDAMYWYRQDPGQGLRLIYYSQIVNDFQKGDIAEGYSVSREKKESFPLTVTSAQKNPTAFYLCASSIIRVNYGYTFGSGTRLTVV.